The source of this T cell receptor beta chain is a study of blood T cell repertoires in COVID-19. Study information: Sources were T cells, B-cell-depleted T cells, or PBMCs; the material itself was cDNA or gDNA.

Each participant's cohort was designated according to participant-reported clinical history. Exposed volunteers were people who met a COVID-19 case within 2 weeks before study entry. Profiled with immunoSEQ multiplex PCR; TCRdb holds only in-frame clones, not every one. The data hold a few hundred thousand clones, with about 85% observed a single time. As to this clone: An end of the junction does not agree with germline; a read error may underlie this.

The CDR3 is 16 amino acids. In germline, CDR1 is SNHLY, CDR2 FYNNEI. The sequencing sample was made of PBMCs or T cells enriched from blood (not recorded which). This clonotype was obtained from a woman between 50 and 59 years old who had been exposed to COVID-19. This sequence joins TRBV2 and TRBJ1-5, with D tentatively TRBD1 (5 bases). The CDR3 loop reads CAGSELGGQVNQPQHF. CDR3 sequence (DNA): TGTGCCGGCAGTGAATTGGGGGGTCAAGTGAACCAGCCCCAGCATTTT. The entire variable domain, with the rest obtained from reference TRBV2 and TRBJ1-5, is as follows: EPEVTQTPSHQVTQMGQEVILRCVPISNHLYFYWYRQILGQKVEFLVSFYNNEISEKSEIFDDQFSVERPDGSNFTLKIRSTKLEDSAMYFCAGSELGGQVNQPQHFGDGTRLSIL.